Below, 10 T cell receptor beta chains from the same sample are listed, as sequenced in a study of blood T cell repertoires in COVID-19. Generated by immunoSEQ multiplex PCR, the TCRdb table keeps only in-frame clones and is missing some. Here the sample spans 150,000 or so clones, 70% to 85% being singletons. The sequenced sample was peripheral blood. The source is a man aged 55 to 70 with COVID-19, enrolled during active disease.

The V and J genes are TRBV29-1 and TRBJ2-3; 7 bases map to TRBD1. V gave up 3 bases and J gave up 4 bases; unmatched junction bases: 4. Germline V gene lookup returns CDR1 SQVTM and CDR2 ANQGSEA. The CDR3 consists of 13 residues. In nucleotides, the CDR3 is TGCAGCGTTGAGACAGGGTTCTCAGATACGCAGTATTTT. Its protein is CSVETGFSDTQYF.

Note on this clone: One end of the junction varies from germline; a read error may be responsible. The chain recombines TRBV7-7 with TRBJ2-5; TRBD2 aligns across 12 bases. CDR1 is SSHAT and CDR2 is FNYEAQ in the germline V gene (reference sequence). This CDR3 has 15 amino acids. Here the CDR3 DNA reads TGTGCTAGCAGCTCACTACTAGCGGGGGGTGAGACCCAGTACTTC. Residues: CASSSLLAGGETQYF.

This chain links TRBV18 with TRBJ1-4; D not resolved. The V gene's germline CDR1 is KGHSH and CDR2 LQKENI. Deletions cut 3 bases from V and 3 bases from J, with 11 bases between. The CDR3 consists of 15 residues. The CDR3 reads CASSPSATANEKLFF. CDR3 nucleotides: TGTGCCAGCTCACCCTCGGCGACTGCTAATGAAAAACTGTTTTTT.

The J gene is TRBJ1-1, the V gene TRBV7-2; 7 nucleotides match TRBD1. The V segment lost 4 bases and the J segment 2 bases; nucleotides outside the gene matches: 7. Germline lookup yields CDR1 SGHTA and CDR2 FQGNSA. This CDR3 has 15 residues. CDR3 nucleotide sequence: TGTGCCAGCAGCTCGTCCGGGACAGAAAACACTGAAGCTTTCTTT. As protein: CASSSSGTENTEAFF.

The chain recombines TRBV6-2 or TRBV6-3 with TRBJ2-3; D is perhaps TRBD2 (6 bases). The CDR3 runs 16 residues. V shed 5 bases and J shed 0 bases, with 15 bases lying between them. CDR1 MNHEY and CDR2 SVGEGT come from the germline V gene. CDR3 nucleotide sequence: TGTGCCAGCAGTCCAGGCCTTAGCGGTAGCACAGATACGCAGTATTTT. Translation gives CASSPGLSGSTDTQYF.

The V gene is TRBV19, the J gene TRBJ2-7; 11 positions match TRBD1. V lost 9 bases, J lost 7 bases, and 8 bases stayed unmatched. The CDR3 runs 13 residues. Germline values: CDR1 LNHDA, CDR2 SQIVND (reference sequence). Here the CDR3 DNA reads TGTGCCAGCACGGACAGGGGGCAATATGAGCAGTACTTC. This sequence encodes CASTDRGQYEQYF.

CDR3 sequence: CAVEGDRVYEQYF. The CDR3 DNA sequence: TGTGCCGTTGAAGGGGACAGGGTCTACGAGCAGTACTTC. The V call is TRBV21-1, the J call TRBJ2-7; the table assigns TRBD1, which was not confirmed against the DNA. TRBV21-1 is a pseudogene. The CDR3 spans 13 residues.

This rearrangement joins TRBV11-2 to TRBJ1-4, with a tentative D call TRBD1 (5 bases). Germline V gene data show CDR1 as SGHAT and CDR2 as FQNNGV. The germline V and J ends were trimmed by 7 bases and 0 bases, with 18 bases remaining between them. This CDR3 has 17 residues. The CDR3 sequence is CASTAGWGITTNEKLFF. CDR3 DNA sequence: TGTGCCAGCACCGCAGGGTGGGGAATTACAACTAATGAAAAACTGTTTTTT.

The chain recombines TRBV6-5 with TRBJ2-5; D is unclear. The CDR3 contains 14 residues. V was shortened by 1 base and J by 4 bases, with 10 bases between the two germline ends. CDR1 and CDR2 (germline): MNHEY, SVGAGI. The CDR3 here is CASSYLSGRETQYF. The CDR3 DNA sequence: TGTGCCAGCAGTTACTTATCAGGCCGAGAGACCCAGTACTTC.

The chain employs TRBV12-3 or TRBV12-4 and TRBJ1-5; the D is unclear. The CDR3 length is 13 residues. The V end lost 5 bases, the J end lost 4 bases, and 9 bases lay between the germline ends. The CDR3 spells CASSNKENQPQHF. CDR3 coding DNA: TGTGCCAGCAGTAACAAAGAAAATCAGCCCCAGCATTTT.